This passage covers 9 T cell receptor beta chains from one sample sequenced in a study of monozygotic twins with inflammatory bowel disease. TCRdb re-called the 5' RACE reads and gives one entry per CDR3 protein, without DNA. Here the sample table reports 440,000 or so distinct CDR3 sequences. What was sequenced was blood. These receptors all stem from a human donor with ulcerative colitis or Crohn's disease, or a healthy co-twin of an affected twin (not recorded which).

The chain carries TRBV6-1 and TRBJ1-3. The CDR3 sequence is 16 residues long. Looked up from germline, CDR1 is MNHNS and CDR2 is SASEGT. CDR3 amino acids: CASSQRPNFSGNTIYF.

The rearrangement uses TRBV5-4 and TRBJ2-2; TCRdb picks TRBD1, but there is no DNA to check that call. CDR1 SGHNT and CDR2 YYREEE come from the germline V gene (reference sequence). The CDR3 consists of 16 residues. CDR3 protein: CASTLATGTNTGELFF.

The gene calls are TRBV20-1 and TRBJ2-3; TCRdb calls TRBD1, which cannot be checked without DNA. Germline V gene lookup returns CDR1 DFQATT and CDR2 SNEGSKA (reference sequence). CDR3 length equals 15 residues. Here the CDR3 reads CSAVGGALGEDTQYF.

J is TRBJ1-5 and V is TRBV20-1; TCRdb's D call, TRBD1, is unchecked because there is no DNA. Germline V gene sequence: CDR1 DFQATT, CDR2 SNEGSKA (reference sequence). This CDR3 has 13 amino acids. This chain's CDR3 is CSASRGGNQPQHF.

The chain has TRBV6-6 and TRBJ1-2. Per germline, CDR1 MNHNY and CDR2 SVGAGI (reference sequence). The length of the CDR3 is 14 residues. The CDR3: CASMPWEHNYGYTF.

The rearrangement joins TRBV11-3 to TRBJ2-1; TCRdb's D call, TRBD2, is unchecked because there is no DNA. Germline V lookup: CDR1 SGHNT, CDR2 YENEEA. CDR3 length equals 15 residues. This chain's CDR3 is CASSKMAGDYNEQFF.

The gene calls are TRBV5-1 and TRBJ2-1. CDR3 length: 13 residues. CDR1 and CDR2 (germline): SGHRS, YFSETQ. The CDR3: CASSLEARIEQFF. Together with reference TRBV5-1 and TRBJ2-1, the CDR3 gives the full variable domain: KAGVTQTPRYLIKTRGQQVTLSCSPISGHRSVSWYQQTPGQGLQFLFEYFSETQRNKGNFPGRFSGRQFSNSRSEMNVSTLELGDSALYLCASSLEARIEQFFGPGTRLTVL.

The chain's CDR3 is CASSSTEYEQYF. V usage is TRBV7-2 and J usage is TRBJ2-7; checking the TCRdb D call of TRBD1 is not possible without DNA. CDR1 SGHTA and CDR2 FQGNSA come from the germline V gene. CDR3 length: 12 residues.

The genes are TRBV29-1 and TRBJ1-1; TCRdb's D call of TRBD1 is untestable without DNA. The germline V gene has CDR1 SQVTM and CDR2 ANQGSEA. The CDR3 extends over 12 amino acids. CDR3 sequence: CSPLRVGTEAFF.